This entry lists 17 T cell receptor beta chains sequenced from one sample in a study of molecular identifiers for immune sequencing clone quantification. Via MiXCR, TCRdb re-called the PCR reads, giving one row per CDR3 protein. Counted here are around 460,000 distinct CDR3 sequences, 20% to 25% occurring once; the ten biggest clones make up under 0.85%. The sequenced material came from naive CD8+ T cells from blood, with Jurkat cell RNA spiked in. Subset indicated: FACS-sorted CD8+CD4-CCR7+CD45RA+ naive T cells. These receptors all come from a human donor in good health. Some libraries in this study had Jurkat cell RNA spiked in.

This clonotype was detected only a few times. The genes are TRBV9 and TRBJ2-1; TRBD2 matches 9 bases. Per the germline V gene, CDR1 is SGDLS and CDR2 is YYNGEE. The CDR3 extends over 17 amino acids. V shed 0 bases, J shed 9 bases, and the junction held 13 bases outside the gene matches. In DNA, the CDR3 is TGTGCCAGCAGCGTAGGACCAGCCTGGCGGGAGGGCCGTGAGCAGTTCTTC. It translates to CASSVGPAWREGREQFF.

CDR3 sequence: CASSPRQRERTNTQYF. The CDR3 DNA reads TGTGCCAGCAGCCCCCGGCAGCGGGAGAGAACAAATACGCAGTATTTT. The gene calls are TRBV7-9 and TRBJ2-3; 8 bases line up with TRBD2. CDR1 SEHNR and CDR2 FQNEAQ come from the germline V gene (reference sequence). The trim removed 5 bases at V and 7 bases at J, leaving 14 bases unmatched. The CDR3 consists of 16 residues.

This chain connects TRBV6-1 to TRBJ2-7; tentatively, D is TRBD2 (6 bases). Germline CDR1 is MNHNS and CDR2 is SASEGT. The CDR3 has 14 residues. Trimming removed 3 bases from V and 2 bases from J, with 11 bases in between. CDR3 DNA: TGTGCCAGCAGTGATGGAGGGCTTACCTACGAGCAGTACTTC. This translates into CASSDGGLTYEQYF.

The chain carries TRBV20-1 and TRBJ2-3, with D hard to call. CDR1 is DFQATT and CDR2 is SNEGSKA in the germline V gene (reference sequence). V was shortened by 1 base and J by 8 bases, with 19 bases between the two germline ends. This CDR3 is 15 amino acids long. CDR3 protein: CSARGLTADTATQYF. DNA for the CDR3: TGCAGTGCTAGAGGTCTAACCGCCGACACGGCTACGCAGTATTTT.

This clonotype was picked up a small number of times. The V gene is TRBV4-1, the J gene TRBJ2-7, with 8 bases matching TRBD1. V lost 5 bases and J lost 6; bases outside the gene matches: 12. The germline V gene has CDR1 MGHRA and CDR2 YSYEKL. CDR3 length: 15 residues. CDR3 amino acids: CASSAHGQGSSEQYF. DNA of the CDR3: TGCGCCAGCAGCGCACACGGACAGGGATCGTCCGAGCAGTACTTC.

The chain couples TRBV20-1 to TRBJ2-7; D ambiguous. Between the trimmed V and J ends, which lost 6 bases and 0 bases, there was a span of 12 bases. The CDR3 is 13 amino acids. Germline V gene lookup returns CDR1 DFQATT and CDR2 SNEGSKA (reference sequence). Here the CDR3 reads CSAIDTDSYEQYF. DNA for the CDR3: TGCAGTGCCATCGACACAGACTCCTACGAGCAGTACTTC.

This clonotype was seen only a few times. The J gene is TRBJ2-1, the V gene TRBV5-4, with 8 bases matching TRBD2. V shed 6 bases and J 2 bases; nucleotides not matched to a gene: 1. The CDR3 spans 13 residues. Per germline, CDR1 SGHNT and CDR2 YYREEE (reference sequence). CDR3: CASNGRAYNEQFF. CDR3 nucleotides: TGTGCCAGCAACGGGAGGGCCTACAATGAGCAGTTCTTC. Combining the CDR3 with reference TRBV5-4 and TRBJ2-1 gives the whole variable domain ETGVTQSPTHLIKTRGQQVTLRCSSQSGHNTVSWYQQALGQGPQFIFQYYREEENGRGNFPPRFSGLQFPNYSSELNVNALELDDSALYLCASNGRAYNEQFFGPGTRLTVL.

This clonotype has a handful of counts. V and J are TRBV24-1 and TRBJ2-3; 8 bases line up with TRBD2. Germline CDR1 reads KGHDR; CDR2 reads SFDVKD. The trim removed 3 bases at V and 1 base at J, leaving 2 bases unmatched. The CDR3 loop spans 15 amino acids. The CDR3 sequence is CATSDRAGGTDTQYF. The CDR3, as DNA: TGTGCCACCAGTGATCGAGCGGGGGGCACAGATACGCAGTATTTT.

The chain recombines TRBV20-1 with TRBJ2-3, with D possibly matching TRBD1 (6 bases). V was shortened by 0 bases and J by 2 bases, with 12 bases between the two germline ends. This CDR3 is 15 amino acids long. CDR1 is DFQATT, CDR2 SNEGSKA, per germline (reference sequence). The CDR3, as DNA: TGCAGTGCTAGAGAAGGGGGAGTAGTCACAGATACGCAGTATTTT. Its protein is CSAREGGVVTDTQYF.

This clonotype was seen a few times. The V gene is TRBV27, the J gene TRBJ1-5; D is unclear. With 1 base removed from V and 4 bases from J, the gap between germline ends came to 11 bases. CDR3 size: 15 residues. Germline CDR1 and CDR2: MNHEY and SMNVEV (reference sequence). The CDR3 nucleotides read TGTGCCAGCAGTTTATTAATGGACCGGAATCAGCCCCAGCATTTT. This translates into CASSLLMDRNQPQHF.

This clonotype was picked up many times. V is TRBV12-3 or TRBV12-4 and J is TRBJ1-5; D gene unclear. V was clipped by 0 bases and J by 7 bases, with 10 bases between them. The CDR3 runs to 14 residues. DNA for the CDR3: TGTGCCAGCAGTTTAGCGTTGACTTTGCAGCCCCAGCATTTT. Translation gives CASSLALTLQPQHF.

This clonotype was recorded at least ten times. The chain couples TRBV7-9 to TRBJ2-3; D call uncertain. The V end lost 1 base, the J end lost 4 bases, and 6 bases lay between the germline ends. Germline assignment: CDR1 SEHNR and CDR2 FQNEAQ (reference sequence). This CDR3 has 13 residues. CDR3 amino acids: CASSLVRADTQYF. The CDR3 bases are TGTGCCAGCAGCTTAGTGAGAGCAGATACGCAGTATTTT.

This clonotype was counted at least ten times. The chain carries TRBV30 and TRBJ2-4; perhaps TRBD2 as D (6 bases). The CDR3 totals 14 residues. Trimming removed 5 bases from V and 0 bases from J, with 11 bases in between. Looked up from germline, CDR1 is GTSNPN and CDR2 is SVGIG (reference sequence). CDR3 sequence (DNA): TGTGCCTGGTCCCCGGGGGTAGCCAAAAACATTCAGTACTTC. This translates into CAWSPGVAKNIQYF.

Notes on this clonotype: An end of the junction does not agree with germline; a read error may underlie this. This chain links TRBV19 with TRBJ2-1; 7 bases line up with TRBD1. The CDR3 extends over 15 amino acids. From germline, CDR1 is LNHDA and CDR2 SQIVND (reference sequence). The CDR3 DNA reads TGTGCCAGTAGCCCTTGGGACAGCATTTACAATGAGCGGTTCTTC. Its protein product is CASSPWDSIYNERFF.

The CDR3 reads CASSPDSVSTDTQYF. The CDR3 DNA sequence: TGTGCCAGCTCACCCGACTCAGTTAGCACAGATACGCAGTATTTT. The chain couples TRBV18 to TRBJ2-3; D remains unclear. V lost 3 bases, J lost 0 bases, and 10 bases lay in between. CDR1 is KGHSH, CDR2 LQKENI, per germline. The CDR3 length is 15 residues.

The gene calls are TRBV6-5 and TRBJ2-7; TRBD2 matches 7 bases. The germline V gene encodes CDR1 MNHEY and CDR2 SVGAGI. The V segment lost 2 bases and the J segment 0 bases; nucleotides outside the gene matches: 10. This CDR3 contains 17 residues. The chain's CDR3 is CASSYIAAGVISYEQYF. The CDR3, as DNA: TGTGCCAGCAGTTACATTGCGGCGGGGGTTATCTCCTACGAGCAGTACTTC.

J is TRBJ2-1 and V is TRBV12-3 or TRBV12-4; 7 bases line up with TRBD2. The CDR3 contains 15 residues. V gave up 8 bases and J gave up 6 bases; unmatched junction bases: 13. The DNA of the CDR3 is TGTGCCAGCGGAAATAGACTAGCACGGTCCAATGAGCAGTTCTTC. Translated, it gives CASGNRLARSNEQFF.